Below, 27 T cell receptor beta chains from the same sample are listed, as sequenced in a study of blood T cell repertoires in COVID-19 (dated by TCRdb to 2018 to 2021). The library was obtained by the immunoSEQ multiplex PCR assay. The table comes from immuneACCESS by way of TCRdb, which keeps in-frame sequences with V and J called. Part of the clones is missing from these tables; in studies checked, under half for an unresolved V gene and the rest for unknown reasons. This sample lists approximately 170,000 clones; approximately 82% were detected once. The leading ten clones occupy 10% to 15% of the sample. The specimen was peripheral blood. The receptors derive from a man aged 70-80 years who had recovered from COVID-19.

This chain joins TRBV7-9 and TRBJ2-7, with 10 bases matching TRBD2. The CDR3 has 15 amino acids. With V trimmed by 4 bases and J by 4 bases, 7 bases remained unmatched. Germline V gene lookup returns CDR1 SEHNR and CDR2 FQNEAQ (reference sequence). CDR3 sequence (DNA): TGTGCCAGCAGCTCACGGACTAGCGGCACATACGAGCAGTACTTC. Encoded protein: CASSSRTSGTYEQYF.

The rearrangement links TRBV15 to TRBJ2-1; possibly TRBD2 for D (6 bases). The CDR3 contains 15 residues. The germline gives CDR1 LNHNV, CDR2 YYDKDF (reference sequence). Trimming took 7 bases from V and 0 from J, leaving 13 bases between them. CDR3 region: CATKLSGSSYNEQFF. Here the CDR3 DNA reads TGTGCCACCAAGTTGTCCGGGAGCTCCTACAATGAGCAGTTCTTC.

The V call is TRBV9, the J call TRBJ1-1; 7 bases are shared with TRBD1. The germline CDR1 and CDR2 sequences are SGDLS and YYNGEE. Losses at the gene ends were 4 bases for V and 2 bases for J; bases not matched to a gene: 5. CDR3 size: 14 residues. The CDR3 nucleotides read TGTGCCAGCAGCTCGGGACAGCGAAACACTGAAGCTTTCTTT. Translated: CASSSGQRNTEAFF.

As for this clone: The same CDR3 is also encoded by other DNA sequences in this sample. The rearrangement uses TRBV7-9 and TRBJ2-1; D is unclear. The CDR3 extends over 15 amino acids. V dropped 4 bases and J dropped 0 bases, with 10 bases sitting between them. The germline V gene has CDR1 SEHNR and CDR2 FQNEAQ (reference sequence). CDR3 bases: TGTGCCAGCAGCTCCAGAGGTAGCTCCTACAATGAGCAGTTCTTC. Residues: CASSSRGSSYNEQFF.

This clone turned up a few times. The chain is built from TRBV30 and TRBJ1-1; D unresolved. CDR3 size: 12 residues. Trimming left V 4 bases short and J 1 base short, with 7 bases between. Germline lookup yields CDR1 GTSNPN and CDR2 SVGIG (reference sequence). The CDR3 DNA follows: TGTGCCTGGATCCCTTGGAACACTGAAGCTTTCTTT. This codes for CAWIPWNTEAFF.

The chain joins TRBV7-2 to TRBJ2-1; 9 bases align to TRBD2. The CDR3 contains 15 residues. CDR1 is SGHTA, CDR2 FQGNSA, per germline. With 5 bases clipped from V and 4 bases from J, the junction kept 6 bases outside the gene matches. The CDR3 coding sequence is TGTGCCAGCAGCCCAAGGACTAGCGAATACAATGAGCAGTTCTTC. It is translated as CASSPRTSEYNEQFF.

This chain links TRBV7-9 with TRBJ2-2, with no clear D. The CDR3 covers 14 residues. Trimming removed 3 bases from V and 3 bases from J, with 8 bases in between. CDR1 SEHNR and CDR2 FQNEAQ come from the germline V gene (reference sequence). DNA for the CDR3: TGTGCCAGCAGCTTTGTAGTGGACACCGGGGAGCTGTTTTTT. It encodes CASSFVVDTGELFF.

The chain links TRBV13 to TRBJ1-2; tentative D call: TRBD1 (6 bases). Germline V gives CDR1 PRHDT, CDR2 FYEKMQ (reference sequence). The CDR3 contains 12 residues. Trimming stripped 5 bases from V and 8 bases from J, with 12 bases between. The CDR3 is CASSHDRRGYTF. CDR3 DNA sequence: TGTGCCAGCAGCCACGACAGGCGAGGCTACACCTTC.

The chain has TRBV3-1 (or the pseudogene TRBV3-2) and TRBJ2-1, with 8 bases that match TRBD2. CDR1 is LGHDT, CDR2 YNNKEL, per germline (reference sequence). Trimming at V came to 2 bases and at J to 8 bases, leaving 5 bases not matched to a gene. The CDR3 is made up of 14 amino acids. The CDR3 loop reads CASSQRTSWDEQFF. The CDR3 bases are TGTGCCAGCAGCCAAAGGACTAGCTGGGATGAGCAGTTCTTC.

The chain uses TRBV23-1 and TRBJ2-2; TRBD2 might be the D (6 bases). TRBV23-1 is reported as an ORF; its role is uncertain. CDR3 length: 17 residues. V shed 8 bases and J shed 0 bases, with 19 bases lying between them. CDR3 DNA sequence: TGCGCCAGCGGAGTCCGTATCGGGGGTTCGAACACCGGGGAGCTGTTTTTT. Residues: CASGVRIGGSNTGELFF.

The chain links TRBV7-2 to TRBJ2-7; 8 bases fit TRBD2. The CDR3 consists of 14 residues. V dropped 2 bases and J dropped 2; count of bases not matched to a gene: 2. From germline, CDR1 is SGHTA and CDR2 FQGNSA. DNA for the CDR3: TGTGCCAGCAGCTTAAGCGGGAGCACCTACGAGCAGTACTTC. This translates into CASSLSGSTYEQYF.

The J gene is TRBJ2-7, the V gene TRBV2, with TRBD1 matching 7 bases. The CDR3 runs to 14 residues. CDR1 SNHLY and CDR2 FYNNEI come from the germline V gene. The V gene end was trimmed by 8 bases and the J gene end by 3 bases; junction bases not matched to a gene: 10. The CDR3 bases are TGTGCCAGCGGATCCGGGACAGAACACTACGAGCAGTACTTC. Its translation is CASGSGTEHYEQYF.

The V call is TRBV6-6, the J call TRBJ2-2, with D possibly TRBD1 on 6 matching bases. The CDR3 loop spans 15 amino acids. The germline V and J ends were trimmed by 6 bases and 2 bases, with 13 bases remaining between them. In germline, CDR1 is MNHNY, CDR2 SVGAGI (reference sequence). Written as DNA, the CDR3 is TGTGCCAGCAGCAACACCAGGGGTAACACCGGGGAGCTGTTTTTT. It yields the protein CASSNTRGNTGELFF.

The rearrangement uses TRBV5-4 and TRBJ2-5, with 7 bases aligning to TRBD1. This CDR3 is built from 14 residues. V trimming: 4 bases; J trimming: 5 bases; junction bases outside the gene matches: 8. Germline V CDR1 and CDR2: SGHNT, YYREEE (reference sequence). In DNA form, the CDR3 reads TGTGCCAGCAGCCTGAGGGGGCGCCGGGAGACCCAGTACTTC. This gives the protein CASSLRGRRETQYF.

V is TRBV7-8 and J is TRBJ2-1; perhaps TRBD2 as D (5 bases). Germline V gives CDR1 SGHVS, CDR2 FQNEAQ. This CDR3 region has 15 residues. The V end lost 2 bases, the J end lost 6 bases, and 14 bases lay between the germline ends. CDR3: CASSLFSEGRNEQFF. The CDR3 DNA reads TGTGCCAGCAGCTTATTTTCCGAGGGCCGCAATGAGCAGTTCTTC.

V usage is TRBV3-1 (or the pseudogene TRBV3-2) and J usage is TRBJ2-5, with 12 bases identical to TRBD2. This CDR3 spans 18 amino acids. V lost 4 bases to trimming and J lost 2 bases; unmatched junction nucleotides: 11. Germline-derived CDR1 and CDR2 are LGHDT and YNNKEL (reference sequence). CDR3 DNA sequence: TGTGCCAGCAGCCCGCGACTAGCGGGAGACCTAGAACAAGAGACCCAGTACTTC. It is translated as CASSPRLAGDLEQETQYF.

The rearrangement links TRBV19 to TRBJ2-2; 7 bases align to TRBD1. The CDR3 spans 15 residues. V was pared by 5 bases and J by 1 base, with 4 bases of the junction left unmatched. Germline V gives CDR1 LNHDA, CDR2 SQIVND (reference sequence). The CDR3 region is CASSFRTGNTGELFF. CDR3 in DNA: TGTGCCAGTAGTTTCCGGACAGGGAACACCGGGGAGCTGTTTTTT.

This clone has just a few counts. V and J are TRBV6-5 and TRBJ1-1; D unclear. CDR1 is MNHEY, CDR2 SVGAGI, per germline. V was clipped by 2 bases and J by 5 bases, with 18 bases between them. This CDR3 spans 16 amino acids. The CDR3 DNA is TGTGCCAGCAGTTACGGTTATTCAGTCCGAGGGACTGAAGCTTTCTTT. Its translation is CASSYGYSVRGTEAFF.

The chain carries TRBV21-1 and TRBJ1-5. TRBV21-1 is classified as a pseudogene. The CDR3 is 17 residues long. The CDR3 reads CASSSRGSRRGNQPQHF. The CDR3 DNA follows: TGTGCCAGCAGCTCCCGGGGATCTCGGAGAGGCAATCAGCCCCAGCATTTT.

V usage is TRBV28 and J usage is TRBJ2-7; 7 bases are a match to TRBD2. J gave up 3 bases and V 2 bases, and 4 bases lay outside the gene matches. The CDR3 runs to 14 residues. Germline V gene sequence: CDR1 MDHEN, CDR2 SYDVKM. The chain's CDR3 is CASSLGGVGYEQYF. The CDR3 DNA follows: TGTGCCAGCAGTTTAGGGGGGGTAGGCTACGAGCAGTACTTC.

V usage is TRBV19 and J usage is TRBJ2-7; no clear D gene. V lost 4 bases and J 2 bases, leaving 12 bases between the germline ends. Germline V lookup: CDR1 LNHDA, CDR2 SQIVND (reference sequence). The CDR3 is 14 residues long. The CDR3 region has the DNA TGTGCCAGTAGTACATCTTTGGGCCCCTACGAGCAGTACTTC. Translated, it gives CASSTSLGPYEQYF.

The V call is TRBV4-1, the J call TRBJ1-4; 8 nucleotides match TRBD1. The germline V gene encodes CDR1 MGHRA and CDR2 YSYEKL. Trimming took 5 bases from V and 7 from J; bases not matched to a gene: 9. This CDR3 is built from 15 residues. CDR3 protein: CASSETGTGGEKLFF. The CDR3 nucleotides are TGCGCCAGCAGCGAGACCGGGACAGGCGGTGAAAAACTGTTTTTT.

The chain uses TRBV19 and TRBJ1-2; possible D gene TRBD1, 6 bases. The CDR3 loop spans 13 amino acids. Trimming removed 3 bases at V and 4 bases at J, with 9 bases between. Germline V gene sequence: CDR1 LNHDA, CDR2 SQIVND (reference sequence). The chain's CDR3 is CASSIRDTYGYTF. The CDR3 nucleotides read TGTGCCAGTAGTATCAGGGACACCTATGGCTACACCTTC.

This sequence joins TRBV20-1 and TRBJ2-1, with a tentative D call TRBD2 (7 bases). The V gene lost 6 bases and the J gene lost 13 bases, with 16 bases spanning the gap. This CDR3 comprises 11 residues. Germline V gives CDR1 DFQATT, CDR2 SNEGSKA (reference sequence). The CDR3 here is CSAVWAGAQFF. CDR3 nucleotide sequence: TGCAGTGCCGTATGGGCGGGGGCTCAGTTCTTC.

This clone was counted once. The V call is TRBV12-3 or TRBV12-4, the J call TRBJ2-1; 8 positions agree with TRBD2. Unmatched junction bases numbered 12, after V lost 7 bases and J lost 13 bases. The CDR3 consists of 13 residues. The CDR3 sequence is CASNLPGTRKQFF. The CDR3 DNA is TGTGCCAGCAACCTCCCCGGGACTAGGAAACAGTTCTTC.

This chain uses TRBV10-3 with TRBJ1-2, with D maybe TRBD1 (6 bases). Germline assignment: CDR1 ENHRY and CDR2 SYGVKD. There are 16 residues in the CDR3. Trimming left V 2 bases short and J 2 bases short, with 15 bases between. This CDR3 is CAISESVGGANYGYTF. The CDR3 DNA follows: TGTGCCATCAGTGAGAGTGTGGGGGGGGCCAACTATGGCTACACCTTC.

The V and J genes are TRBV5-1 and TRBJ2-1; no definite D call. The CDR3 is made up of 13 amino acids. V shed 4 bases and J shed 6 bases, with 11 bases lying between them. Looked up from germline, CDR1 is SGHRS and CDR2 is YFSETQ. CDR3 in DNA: TGCGCCAGCAGCGGCGGTGCTAGCAATGAGCAGTTCTTC. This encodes CASSGGASNEQFF. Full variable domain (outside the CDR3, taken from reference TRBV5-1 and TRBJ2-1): KAGVTQTPRYLIKTRGQQVTLSCSPISGHRSVSWYQQTPGQGLQFLFEYFSETQRNKGNFPGRFSGRQFSNSRSEMNVSTLELGDSALYLCASSGGASNEQFFGPGTRLTVL.